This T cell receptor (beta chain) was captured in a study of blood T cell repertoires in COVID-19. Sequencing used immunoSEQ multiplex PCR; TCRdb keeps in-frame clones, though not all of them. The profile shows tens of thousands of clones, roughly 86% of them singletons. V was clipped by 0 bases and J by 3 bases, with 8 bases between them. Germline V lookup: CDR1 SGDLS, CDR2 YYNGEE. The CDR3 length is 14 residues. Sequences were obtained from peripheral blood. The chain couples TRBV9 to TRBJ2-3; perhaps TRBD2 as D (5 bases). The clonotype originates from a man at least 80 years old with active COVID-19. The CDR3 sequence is CASSVGSGTDTQYF. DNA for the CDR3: TGTGCCAGCAGCGTAGGATCGGGGACAGATACGCAGTATTTT.